A selection of T cell receptor beta chains follows, all from one sample in a study of blood T cell repertoires in COVID-19. Produced via immunoSEQ multiplex PCR; TCRdb's table is partial and in-frame only. This sample yields about 370,000 clones, of which roughly nine tenths are seen a single time; 0.95% to 1.1% belongs to the top ten. The sequenced sample consisted of PBMCs or T cells enriched from blood (not recorded which). Receptors originate from a young man who had recovered from COVID-19. Both conserved end residues are part of each CDR3. A D gene is named only where the DNA matches it firmly. Not all rows give a size; the values are once, few, many and, for expanded clones, a class.

V gene	D gene	J gene	clone size	CDR3 protein	CDR3 DNA
TRBV2	-	TRBJ2-7	-	CASSVQGYEQYF	TGTGCCAGCAGTGTACAGGGCTACGAGCAGTACTTC
TRBV11-2	-	TRBJ1-3	-	CASSLQGAPGNTIYF	TGTGCCAGCAGCTTACAAGGGGCCCCAGGAAACACCATATATTTT
TRBV7-9	-	TRBJ1-1	few	CASSPLRMNTEAFF	TGTGCCAGCAGCCCCCTCAGGATGAACACTGAAGCTTTCTTT
TRBV19	-	TRBJ1-1	-	CASSDYLGGGTEAFF	TGTGCCAGTAGTGACTATCTCGGAGGCGGCACTGAAGCTTTCTTT
TRBV9	TRBD2	TRBJ2-2	-	CASSVGLAGGNTGELFF	TGTGCCAGCAGCGTAGGTTTAGCGGGGGGGAACACCGGGGAGCTGTTTTTT
TRBV7-2	TRBD1	TRBJ2-2	-	CASSFGTVNTGELFF	TGTGCCAGCAGCTTCGGGACAGTAAACACCGGGGAGCTGTTTTTT
TRBV6-5	TRBD1	TRBJ1-2	-	CASSDRVFGYTF	TGTGCCAGCAGCGACAGGGTTTTTGGCTACACCTTC
TRBV30	-	TRBJ2-7	-	CAWSELQKGEQYF	TGTGCCTGGAGTGAGCTCCAAAAGGGGGAGCAGTACTTC
TRBV2	TRBD1	TRBJ1-4	once	CASSRGTGGSNEKLFF	TGTGCCAGCAGTCGAGGGACAGGGGGTTCTAATGAAAAACTGTTTTTT
TRBV5-1	-	TRBJ2-7	-	CASSLGVRGRATYEQYF	TGCGCCAGCAGCTTGGGGGTGCGGGGCAGGGCAACCTACGAGCAGTACTTC